This T cell receptor beta chain emerged from a study of T cells expressing NK-cell markers. Overall study: Sorted CD3+CD56-NKG2C+, CD3+CD56+NKG2C+ and CD3+CD56+NKG2C- T cells supplied the TCR beta repertoires.

TCRdb re-called the 5' RACE reads and catalogs CDR3 proteins one per entry, DNA excluded. The table for this sample gives more than 120,000 distinct CDR3 sequences. To note about this clonotype: Its antigen is as yet unknown.

This CDR3 comprises 13 residues. Germline V gene lookup returns CDR1 MRHNA and CDR2 SNTAGT. Study results and caveats: Four of the donors also had these clonotypes leading their CD3+CD56-NKG2C+ fraction.

The TCR sequence derives from a man aged 18 to 29 in good health. The sample comprised blood T cells: a sorted CD56 or NKG2C T cell subset, CD4+ or CD8+ T cells, or bulk PBMC T cells (not recorded which). V usage is TRBV6-4 and J usage is TRBJ2-3; TCRdb outputs TRBD2, but without DNA this stays unchecked. The CDR3 loop is CASSPSGTDTQYF.